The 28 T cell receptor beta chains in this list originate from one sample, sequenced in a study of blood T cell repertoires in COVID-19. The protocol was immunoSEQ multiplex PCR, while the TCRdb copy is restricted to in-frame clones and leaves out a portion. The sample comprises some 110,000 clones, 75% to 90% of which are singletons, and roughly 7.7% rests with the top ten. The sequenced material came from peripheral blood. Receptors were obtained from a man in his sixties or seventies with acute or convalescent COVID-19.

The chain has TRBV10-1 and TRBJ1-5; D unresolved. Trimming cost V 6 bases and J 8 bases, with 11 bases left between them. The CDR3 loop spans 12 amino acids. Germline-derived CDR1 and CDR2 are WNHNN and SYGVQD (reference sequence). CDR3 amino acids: CASRGGKEPQHF. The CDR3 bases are TGCGCCAGCAGGGGAGGGAAAGAGCCCCAGCATTTT.

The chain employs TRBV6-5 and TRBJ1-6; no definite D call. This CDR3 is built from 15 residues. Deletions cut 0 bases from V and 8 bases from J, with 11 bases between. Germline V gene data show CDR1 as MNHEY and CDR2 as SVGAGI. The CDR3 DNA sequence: TGTGCCAGCAGTTACTCGAGGGTTTTCGATTCACCCCTCCACTTT. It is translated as CASSYSRVFDSPLHF.

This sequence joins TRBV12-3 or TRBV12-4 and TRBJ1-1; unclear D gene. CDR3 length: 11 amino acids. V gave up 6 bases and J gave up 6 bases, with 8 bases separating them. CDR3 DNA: TGTGCCAGCAGATCCCGGGCTGAAGCTTTCTTT. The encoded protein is CASRSRAEAFF.

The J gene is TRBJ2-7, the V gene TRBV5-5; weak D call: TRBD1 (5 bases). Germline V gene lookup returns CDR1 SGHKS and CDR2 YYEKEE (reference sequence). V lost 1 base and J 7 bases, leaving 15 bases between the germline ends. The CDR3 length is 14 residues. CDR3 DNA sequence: TGTGCCAGCAGCTTGAGCCAGGGAAAAGGGGAGCAGTACTTC. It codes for CASSLSQGKGEQYF.

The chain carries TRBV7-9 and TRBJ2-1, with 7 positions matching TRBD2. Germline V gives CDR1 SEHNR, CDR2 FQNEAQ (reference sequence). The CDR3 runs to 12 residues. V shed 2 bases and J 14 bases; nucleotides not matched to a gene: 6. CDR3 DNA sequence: TGTGCCAGCAGCTTACTGGGGGAGGGAGAGTTCTTC. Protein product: CASSLLGEGEFF.

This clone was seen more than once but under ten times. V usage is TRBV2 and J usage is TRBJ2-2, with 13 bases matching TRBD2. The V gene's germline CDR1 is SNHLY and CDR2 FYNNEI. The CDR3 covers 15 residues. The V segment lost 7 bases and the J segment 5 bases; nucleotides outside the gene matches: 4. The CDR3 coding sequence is TGTGCCAGCAAACTGACTAGCGGGGGGACCGGGGAGCTGTTTTTT. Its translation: CASKLTSGGTGELFF.

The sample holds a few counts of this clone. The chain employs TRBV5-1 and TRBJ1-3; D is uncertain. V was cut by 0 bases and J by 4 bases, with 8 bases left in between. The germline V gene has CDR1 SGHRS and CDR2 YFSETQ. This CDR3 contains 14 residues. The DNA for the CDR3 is TGCGCCAGCAGCTTGGCCAGCAGGGGAAACACCATATATTTT. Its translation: CASSLASRGNTIYF.

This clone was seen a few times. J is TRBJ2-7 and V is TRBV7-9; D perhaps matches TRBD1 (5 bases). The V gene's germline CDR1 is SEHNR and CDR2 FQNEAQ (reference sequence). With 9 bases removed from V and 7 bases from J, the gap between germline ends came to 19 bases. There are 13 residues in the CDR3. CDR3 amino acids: CASTSVWYREQYF. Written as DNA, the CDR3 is TGTGCCAGTACGTCGGTGTGGTACAGGGAGCAGTACTTC.

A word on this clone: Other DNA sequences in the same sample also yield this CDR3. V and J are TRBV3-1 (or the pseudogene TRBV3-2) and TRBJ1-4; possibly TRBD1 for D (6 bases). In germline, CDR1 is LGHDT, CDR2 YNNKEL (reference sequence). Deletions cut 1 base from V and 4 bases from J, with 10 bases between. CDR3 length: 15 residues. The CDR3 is CASSQGQAGNEKLFF. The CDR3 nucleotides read TGTGCCAGCAGCCAAGGACAGGCCGGTAATGAAAAACTGTTTTTT.

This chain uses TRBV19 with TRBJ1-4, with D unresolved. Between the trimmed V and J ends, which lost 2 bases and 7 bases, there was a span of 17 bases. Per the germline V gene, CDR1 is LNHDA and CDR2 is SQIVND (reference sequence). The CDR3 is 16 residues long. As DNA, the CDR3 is TGTGCCAGTAGTATATCTCGACAACGCGCCCTTGAAAAACTGTTTTTT. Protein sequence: CASSISRQRALEKLFF.

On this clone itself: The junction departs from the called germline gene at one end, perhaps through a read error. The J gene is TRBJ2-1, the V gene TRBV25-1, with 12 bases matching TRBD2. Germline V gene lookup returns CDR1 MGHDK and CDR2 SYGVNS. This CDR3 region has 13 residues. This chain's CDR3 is CASSADLAGGPIF. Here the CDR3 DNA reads TGTGCCAGCAGTGCCGACCTAGCGGGAGGGCCGATCTTC.

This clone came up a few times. The CDR3 coding sequence is TGTGCCAGCAGGGCAGGGGGCAGCGTTTACGAGCAGTACTTC. This encodes CASRAGGSVYEQYF. V gene TRBV6-5 combines with J gene TRBJ2-7; the match to TRBD1 covers 8 bases. The CDR3 loop spans 14 amino acids. Trimming cost V 6 bases and J 4 bases; bases outside gene matches: 8. The germline V gene has CDR1 MNHEY and CDR2 SVGAGI.

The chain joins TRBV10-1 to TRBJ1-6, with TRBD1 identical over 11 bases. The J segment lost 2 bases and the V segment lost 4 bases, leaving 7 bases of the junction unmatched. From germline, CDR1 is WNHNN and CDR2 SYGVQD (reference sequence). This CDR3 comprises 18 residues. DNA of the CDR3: TGCGCCAGCAGTGTTATGGACAGGGGGCTTGCCTATAATTCACCCCTCCACTTT. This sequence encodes CASSVMDRGLAYNSPLHF.

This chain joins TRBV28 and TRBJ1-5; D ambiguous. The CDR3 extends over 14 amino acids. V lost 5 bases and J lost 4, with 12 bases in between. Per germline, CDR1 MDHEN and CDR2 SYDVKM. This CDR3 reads CASSKIVRNQPQHF. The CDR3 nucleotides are TGTGCCAGCAGTAAAATAGTGAGGAATCAGCCCCAGCATTTT.

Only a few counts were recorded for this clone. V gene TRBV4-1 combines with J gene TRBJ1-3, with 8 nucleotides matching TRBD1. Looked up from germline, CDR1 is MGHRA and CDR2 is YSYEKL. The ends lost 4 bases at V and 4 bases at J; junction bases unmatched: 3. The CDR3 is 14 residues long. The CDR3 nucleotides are TGCGCCAGCAGCCCAGGGGGCTCGGGAAACACCATATATTTT. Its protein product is CASSPGGSGNTIYF.

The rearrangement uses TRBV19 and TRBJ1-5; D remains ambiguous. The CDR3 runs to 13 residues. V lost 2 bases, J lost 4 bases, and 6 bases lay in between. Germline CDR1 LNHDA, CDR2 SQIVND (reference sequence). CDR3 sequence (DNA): TGTGCCAGTAGTATACCCGTGAATCAGCCCCAGCATTTT. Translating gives CASSIPVNQPQHF.

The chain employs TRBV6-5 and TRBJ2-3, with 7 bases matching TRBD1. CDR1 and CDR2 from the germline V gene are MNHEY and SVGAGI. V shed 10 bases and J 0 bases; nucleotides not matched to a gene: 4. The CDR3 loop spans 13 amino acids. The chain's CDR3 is CATGTASTDTQYF. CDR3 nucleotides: TGTGCCACGGGGACAGCTAGCACAGATACGCAGTATTTT.

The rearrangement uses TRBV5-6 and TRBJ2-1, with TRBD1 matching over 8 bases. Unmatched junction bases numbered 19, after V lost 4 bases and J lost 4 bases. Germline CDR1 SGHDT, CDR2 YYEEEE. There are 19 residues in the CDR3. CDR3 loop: CASSLTGTGYESTYNEQFF. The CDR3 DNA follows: TGTGCCAGCAGCCTGACCGGGACAGGCTACGAATCTACGTACAATGAGCAGTTCTTC.

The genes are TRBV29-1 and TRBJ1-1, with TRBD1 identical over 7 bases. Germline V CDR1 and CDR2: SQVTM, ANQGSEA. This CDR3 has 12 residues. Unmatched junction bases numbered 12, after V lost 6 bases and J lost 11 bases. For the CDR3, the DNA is TGCAGCGTCGAGGGGACGACAGGGCCGGCTTTCTTT. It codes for CSVEGTTGPAFF.

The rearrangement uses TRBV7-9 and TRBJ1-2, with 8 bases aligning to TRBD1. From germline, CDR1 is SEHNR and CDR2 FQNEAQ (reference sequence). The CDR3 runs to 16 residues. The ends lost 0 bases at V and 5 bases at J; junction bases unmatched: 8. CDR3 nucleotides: TGTGCCAGCAGCTTAGCCCGGGGGGACAGGACGTATGGCTACACCTTC. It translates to CASSLARGDRTYGYTF.

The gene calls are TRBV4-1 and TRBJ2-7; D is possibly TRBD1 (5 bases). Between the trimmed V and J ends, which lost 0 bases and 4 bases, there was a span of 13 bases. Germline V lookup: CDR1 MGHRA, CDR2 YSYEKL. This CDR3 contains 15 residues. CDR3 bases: TGCGCCAGCAGCCAAGATTTAACAGGAAGGTACGAGCAGTACTTC. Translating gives CASSQDLTGRYEQYF.

The CDR3 loop is CASSMRTGTSTGELFF. Written as DNA, the CDR3 is TGTGCCAGCTCAATGCGGACAGGGACGTCCACCGGGGAGCTGTTTTTT. This chain links TRBV18 with TRBJ2-2, with 8 bases identical to TRBD1. The CDR3 extends over 16 amino acids. Unmatched junction bases numbered 9, after V lost 5 bases and J lost 4 bases. Germline CDR1 reads KGHSH; CDR2 reads LQKENI. The full variable domain, rest sourced from reference TRBV18 and TRBJ2-2, is NAGVMQNPRHLVRRRGQEARLRCSPMKGHSHVYWYRQLPEEGLKFMVYLQKENIIDESGMPKERFSAEFPKEGPSILRIQQVVRGDSAAYFCASSMRTGTSTGELFFGEGSRLTVL.

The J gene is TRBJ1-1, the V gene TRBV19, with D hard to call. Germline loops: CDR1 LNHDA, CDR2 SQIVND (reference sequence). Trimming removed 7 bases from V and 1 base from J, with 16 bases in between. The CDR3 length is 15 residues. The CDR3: CASNSPRGANTEAFF. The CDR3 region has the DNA TGTGCCAGTAACTCCCCCCGAGGAGCGAACACTGAAGCTTTCTTT. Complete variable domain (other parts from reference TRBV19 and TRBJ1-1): DGGITQSPKYLFRKEGQNVTLSCEQNLNHDAMYWYRQDPGQGLRLIYYSQIVNDFQKGDIAEGYSVSREKKESFPLTVTSAQKNPTAFYLCASNSPRGANTEAFFGQGTRLTVV.

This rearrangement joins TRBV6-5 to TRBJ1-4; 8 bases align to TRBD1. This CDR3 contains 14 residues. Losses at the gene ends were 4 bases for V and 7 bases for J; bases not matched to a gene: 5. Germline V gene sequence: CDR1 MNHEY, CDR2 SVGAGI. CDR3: CASSSGGAGEKLFF. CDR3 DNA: TGTGCCAGCAGTTCAGGGGGCGCGGGTGAAAAACTGTTTTTT.

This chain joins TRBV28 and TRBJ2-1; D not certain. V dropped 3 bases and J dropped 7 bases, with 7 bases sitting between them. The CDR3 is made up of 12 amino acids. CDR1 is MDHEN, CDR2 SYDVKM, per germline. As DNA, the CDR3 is TGTGCCAGCAGTTTGTTGGCAAATGAGCAGTTCTTC. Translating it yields CASSLLANEQFF. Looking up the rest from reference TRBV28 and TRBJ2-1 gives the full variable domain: DVKVTQSSRYLVKRTGEKVFLECVQDMDHENMFWYRQDPGLGLRLIYFSYDVKMKEKGDIPEGYSVSREKKERFSLILESASTNQTSMYLCASSLLANEQFFGPGTRLTVL.

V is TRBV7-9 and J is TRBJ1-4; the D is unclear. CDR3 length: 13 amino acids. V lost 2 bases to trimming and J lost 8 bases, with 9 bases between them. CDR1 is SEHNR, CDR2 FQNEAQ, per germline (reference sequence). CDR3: CASSLLTGEKLFF. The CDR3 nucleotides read TGTGCCAGCAGCTTACTAACGGGGGAAAAACTGTTTTTT.

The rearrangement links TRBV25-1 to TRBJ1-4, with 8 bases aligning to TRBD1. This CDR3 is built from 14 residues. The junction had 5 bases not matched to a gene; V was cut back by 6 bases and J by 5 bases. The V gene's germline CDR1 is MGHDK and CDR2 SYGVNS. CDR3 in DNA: TGTGCCAGCAGCCACCGGGACAGGAATGAAAAACTGTTTTTT. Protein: CASSHRDRNEKLFF.

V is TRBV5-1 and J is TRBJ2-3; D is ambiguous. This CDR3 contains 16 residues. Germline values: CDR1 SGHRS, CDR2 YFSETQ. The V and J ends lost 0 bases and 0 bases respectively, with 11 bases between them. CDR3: CASSLGWSTSTDTQYF. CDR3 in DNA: TGCGCCAGCAGCTTGGGGTGGTCGACTAGCACAGATACGCAGTATTTT.